This entry features one T cell receptor beta chain sequence. The antigen is not known. Trimming removed 5 bases from V and 0 bases from J; junction bases left unmatched: 7. Germline CDR1 reads MDHEN; CDR2 reads SYDVKM. This CDR3 is 17 amino acids long. Treatment denoted: some 19 received Ad26.COV2.S at low or high dose, single or two shots; several received placebo; per-sample allocation not given. Sampling occurred on day 63 after the first vaccine or placebo injection. TCRdb keeps only in-frame clones here, not all; method: immunoSEQ multiplex PCR. This table has 400,000 to 450,000 clones, about nine tenths appearing once. This entry is derived from a study of Ad26.COV2.S vaccination and SARS-CoV-2 variants. Findings and limits, study-wide: Compared with placebo recipients, vaccine recipients had higher spike-specific TCR breadth.

The specimen was peripheral blood, collected in a trial of Ad26.COV2.S vaccine versus placebo. The rearrangement links TRBV28 to TRBJ2-1; 10 positions agree with TRBD2. The clonotype originates from a person aged 18 to 65 who received the Ad26.COV2.S COVID-19 vaccine or a placebo. CDR3 nucleotides: TGTGCCAGCAGTAGATCGGGACTAGCGAGCTCCTACAATGAGCAGTTCTTC. It translates to CASSRSGLASSYNEQFF.